One sample yielded the 17 T cell receptor beta chains listed below, sequenced in a study of OX40 agonist ivuxolimab in advanced cancers. Data came from immunoSEQ multiplex PCR; TCRdb stores just in-frame clones and leaves some out. This table holds approximately 76,000 clones, roughly 90% found once. The sequencing here drew on CD4+ or CD8+ T cells sorted from blood, taken in a trial of the OX40 agonist ivuxolimab. The origin of the receptors is an adult with an advanced solid tumor such as melanoma, head and neck, liver or kidney cancer.

This clone was seen more than once but under ten times. The genes are TRBV27 and TRBJ2-1, with TRBD2 matching 11 bases. Unmatched junction bases numbered 5, after V lost 0 bases and J lost 10 bases. This CDR3 is 15 amino acids long. Germline CDR1 and CDR2: MNHEY and SMNVEV (reference sequence). The CDR3: CASSLSSSGGPEQFF. The DNA for the CDR3 is TGTGCCAGCAGTTTATCGTCTAGCGGGGGGCCAGAGCAGTTCTTC.

The rearrangement links TRBV23-1 to TRBJ2-7; D is tentatively TRBD1 or TRBD2 (5 bases each). TRBV23-1 is annotated as an ORF whose role is uncertain. Trimming removed 2 bases from V and 5 bases from J, with 22 bases in between. CDR3 size: 17 residues. The CDR3 region is CASSQVLGEGEEDEQYF. CDR3 sequence (DNA): TGCGCCAGCAGTCAAGTTCTGGGGGAAGGAGAGGAAGACGAGCAGTACTTC.

V usage is TRBV7-6 and J usage is TRBJ2-5, with TRBD2 matching 12 bases. CDR3 size: 17 residues. The V gene's germline CDR1 is SGHVS and CDR2 FNYEAQ. V was clipped by 7 bases and J by 5 bases; unmatched bases: 14. The CDR3 DNA sequence: TGTGCCAGCACCCTTGGGTCTAGCGGGGGGGCCGGCGAGACCCAGTACTTC. As protein: CASTLGSSGGAGETQYF.

The chain is built from TRBV4-1 and TRBJ1-2; 8 bases match TRBD1. Germline V lookup: CDR1 MGHRA, CDR2 YSYEKL. V was pared by 6 bases and J by 6 bases, with 12 bases of the junction left unmatched. The CDR3 sequence is 15 residues long. This chain's CDR3 is CASRARQNRGDGYTF. In DNA, the CDR3 is TGCGCCAGCAGGGCTAGGCAGAACAGGGGGGATGGCTACACCTTC.

The chain recombines TRBV7-6 with TRBJ2-2; TRBD2 aligns across 13 bases. Germline values: CDR1 SGHVS, CDR2 FNYEAQ. This CDR3 is 18 amino acids long. The trim removed 5 bases at V and 5 bases at J, leaving 11 bases unmatched. The CDR3 is CASSQGLAGAAGTGELFF. The CDR3, as DNA: TGTGCCAGCAGCCAAGGACTAGCGGGGGCCGCGGGTACCGGGGAGCTGTTTTTT. Based on the CDR3 plus reference TRBV7-6 and TRBJ2-2, the full variable domain is GAGVSQSPRYKVTKRGQDVALRCDPISGHVSLYWYRQALGQGPEFLTYFNYEAQQDKSGLPNDRFSAERPEGSISTLTIQRTEQRDSAMYRCASSQGLAGAAGTGELFFGEGSRLTVL.

The chain couples TRBV7-8 to TRBJ2-7, with TRBD2 as a possible D gene (6 bases). The CDR3 has 15 residues. The germline V gene encodes CDR1 SGHVS and CDR2 FQNEAQ. The V end lost 2 bases, the J end lost 2 bases, and 13 bases lay between the germline ends. The CDR3 bases are TGTGCCAGCAGCTTATTTACCGGGGGAACCTACGAGCAGTACTTC. It is translated as CASSLFTGGTYEQYF.

The rearrangement links TRBV19 to TRBJ1-6; D is unresolved. V shed 4 bases and J shed 0 bases, with 10 bases lying between them. The V gene's germline CDR1 is LNHDA and CDR2 SQIVND (reference sequence). The CDR3 is 16 amino acids. The CDR3 sequence: CASSKDGPSYNSPLHF. DNA for the CDR3: TGTGCCAGTAGTAAAGACGGCCCCTCCTATAATTCACCCCTCCACTTT.

The chain combines TRBV5-8 with TRBJ1-6, with D perhaps TRBD1 (5 bases). The V gene lost 0 bases and the J gene lost 10 bases, with 14 bases spanning the gap. Looked up from germline, CDR1 is SGHTS and CDR2 is YDEGEE. The CDR3 runs 15 residues. CDR3 sequence: CASSLGAGWSSPLHF. The CDR3 nucleotides read TGTGCCAGCAGCTTGGGGGCAGGGTGGAGCTCACCCCTCCACTTT. Full variable domain (missing parts from reference TRBV5-8 and TRBJ1-6): EAGVTQSPTHLIKTRGQQATLRCSPISGHTSVYWYQQALGLGLQFLLWYDEGEERNRGNFPPRFSGRQFPNYSSELNVNALELEDSALYLCASSLGAGWSSPLHFGNGTRLTVT.

The CDR3 sequence: CASSSDRDSGNTIYF. The DNA of the CDR3 is TGTGCCAGCAGCTCGGACAGGGACTCTGGAAACACCATATATTTT. The chain links TRBV7-2 to TRBJ1-3; 8 positions match TRBD1. CDR1 and CDR2 from the germline V gene are SGHTA and FQGNSA. This CDR3 is 15 amino acids long. V lost 4 bases to trimming and J lost 0 bases; unmatched junction nucleotides: 2.

This chain connects TRBV4-1 to TRBJ2-2; D is unresolved. The germline V and J ends were trimmed by 1 base and 0 bases, with 6 bases remaining between them. CDR1 and CDR2 (germline): MGHRA, YSYEKL. This CDR3 region has 15 residues. The CDR3 region is CASSQGTPNTGELFF. CDR3 nucleotide sequence: TGCGCCAGCAGCCAAGGGACCCCGAACACCGGGGAGCTGTTTTTT.

The genes are TRBV10-3 and TRBJ2-1, with D possibly called TRBD1 or TRBD2 (5 bases each). V was cut by 2 bases and J by 10 bases, with 15 bases left in between. CDR1 is ENHRY and CDR2 is SYGVKD in the germline V gene. This CDR3 has 14 amino acids. The chain's CDR3 is CAISEETMRDEQFF. CDR3 coding DNA: TGTGCCATCAGTGAGGAGACAATGAGGGACGAGCAGTTCTTC.

V and J are TRBV11-2 and TRBJ1-3; perhaps TRBD1 as D (5 bases). The germline CDR1 and CDR2 sequences are SGHAT and FQNNGV. V was shortened by 5 bases and J by 0 bases, with 23 bases between the two germline ends. This CDR3 has 19 amino acids. CDR3 amino acids: CASSNRAGRKQLSGNTIYF. In nucleotides, the CDR3 is TGTGCCAGCAGCAATCGGGCAGGGAGGAAACAACTCTCTGGAAACACCATATATTTT. Together with reference TRBV11-2 and TRBJ1-3, the CDR3 gives the full variable domain: EAGVAQSPRYKIIEKRQSVAFWCNPISGHATLYWYQQILGQGPKLLIQFQNNGVVDDSQLPKDRFSAERLKGVDSTLKIQPAKLEDSAVYLCASSNRAGRKQLSGNTIYFGEGSWLTVV.

The chain is built from TRBV4-1 and TRBJ1-5, with D maybe TRBD1 (5 bases). V dropped 3 bases and J dropped 5 bases, with 14 bases sitting between them. CDR3 length: 15 residues. Looked up from germline, CDR1 is MGHRA and CDR2 is YSYEKL. The CDR3 here is CASSQVIGEDQPQHF. CDR3 DNA: TGCGCCAGCAGCCAGGTAATAGGGGAAGATCAGCCCCAGCATTTT.

The chain uses TRBV5-6 and TRBJ2-5; 8 bases are a match to TRBD2. This CDR3 comprises 15 residues. Germline CDR1 is SGHDT and CDR2 is YYEEEE. Losses at the gene ends were 4 bases for V and 5 bases for J; bases not matched to a gene: 10. The CDR3 sequence: CASSVPGLVFETQYF. In DNA form, the CDR3 reads TGTGCCAGCAGCGTTCCGGGACTAGTGTTCGAGACCCAGTACTTC.

The chain employs TRBV9 and TRBJ1-6; unclear D gene. The V gene lost 0 bases and the J gene lost 7 bases, with 5 bases spanning the gap. Germline assignment: CDR1 SGDLS and CDR2 YYNGEE. This CDR3 contains 13 residues. The CDR3 DNA follows: TGTGCCAGCAGCGTAGTGGGGAATTCACCCCTCCACTTT. It codes for CASSVVGNSPLHF.

The genes are TRBV4-2 and TRBJ2-3, with D tentatively TRBD1 or TRBD2 (5 bases each). CDR3 length: 14 residues. Germline lookup yields CDR1 LGHNA and CDR2 YNFKEQ. Trimming left V 0 bases short and J 6 bases short, with 10 bases between. The CDR3 loop is CASSQETEGDTQYF. DNA for the CDR3: TGTGCCAGCAGCCAAGAAACTGAGGGGGATACGCAGTATTTT.

The sample holds one count of this clone. The V and J genes are TRBV6-1 and TRBJ1-1; no reliable D call. Trimming pared 4 bases from V and 0 bases from J, leaving 6 bases between. The CDR3 is made up of 13 amino acids. CDR1 is MNHNS and CDR2 is SASEGT in the germline V gene. CDR3 protein: CASSGVMNTEAFF. The CDR3, as DNA: TGTGCCAGCAGTGGAGTCATGAACACTGAAGCTTTCTTT.